This T cell receptor beta chain stems from a study of blood T cell repertoires in COVID-19. Study context: Samples representing acute and convalescent COVID-19 were sourced from the United States, Italy and Spain.

Libraries were prepared by immunoSEQ multiplex PCR; TCRdb keeps only in-frame clonotypes and omits some of them. The sample holds about 330,000 clones; almost 85% are singletons and the top ten take roughly 7%. V was clipped by 4 bases and J by 1 base, with 14 bases between them. This CDR3 region has 15 residues. The germline CDR1 and CDR2 sequences are SGHRS and YFSETQ. This clonotype originated in a human donor in a cohort sampled during active COVID-19. The chain joins TRBV5-1 to TRBJ1-1; D perhaps matches TRBD1 (6 bases). Sequences were obtained from peripheral blood. The CDR3 protein is CASSSPGHRNTEAFF. The CDR3 DNA reads as TGCGCCAGCAGCAGCCCGGGACACCGGAACACTGAAGCTTTCTTT.